This TCR beta chain comes out of a study of identical twins. Ten or more counts support this clonotype. Antigen unknown. Trimming left V 6 bases short and J 6 bases short, with 18 bases between. The CDR3 covers 14 residues. After template switching added a universal primer site, the resulting cDNA carried unique molecular identifiers. MiXCR was run by TCRdb on the 5' RACE reads, yielding one entry per CDR3 protein. There are over 550,000 distinct CDR3 sequences in the sample; 7% to 7.5% occur only once, and less than 2% lies in the top ten. General observations from the study: It was out-of-frame TCR alpha sharing in monozygotic twins that models underestimated. Sequences that were out-of-frame, alpha and twin-shared displayed an excess of low generation probability.

Separately, the same data were catalogued under a study of yellow fever vaccine responses in identical twins. That paper states: Twins' vaccine T cell responses reportedly seemed partly convergent and partly personalized.

This receptor was obtained from a woman between 18 and 29 years old in good health. The sample was PBMCs. The chain has TRBV12-3 or TRBV12-4 and TRBJ2-7; the D gene could be TRBD1 or TRBD2 (6 bases each). CDR3 sequence (DNA): TGTGCCAGCAGCCCTCCAGGGGACTTGGGCGAGCAGTACTTC. Protein: CASSPPGDLGEQYF.